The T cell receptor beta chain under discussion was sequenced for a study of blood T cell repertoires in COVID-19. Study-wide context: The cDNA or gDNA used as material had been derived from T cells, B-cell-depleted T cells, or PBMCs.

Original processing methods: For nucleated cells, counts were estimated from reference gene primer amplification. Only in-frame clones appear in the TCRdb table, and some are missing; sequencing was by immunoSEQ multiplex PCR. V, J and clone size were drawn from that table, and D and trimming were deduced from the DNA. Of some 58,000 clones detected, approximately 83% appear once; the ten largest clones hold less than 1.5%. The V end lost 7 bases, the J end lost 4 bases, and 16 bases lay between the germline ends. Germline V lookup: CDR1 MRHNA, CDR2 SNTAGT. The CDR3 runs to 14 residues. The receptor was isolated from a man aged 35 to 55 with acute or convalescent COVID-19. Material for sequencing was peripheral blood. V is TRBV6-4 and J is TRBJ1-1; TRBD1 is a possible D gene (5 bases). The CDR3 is CASIVGGPPTEAFF. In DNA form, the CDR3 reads TGTGCCAGCATCGTGGGGGGTCCCCCCACTGAAGCTTTCTTT.